Presented here are 27 T cell receptor beta chains from one specimen sequenced in a study of shared clonotypes between healthy human individuals. Naive-designated CD8 cells lacked CD45RO, were positively enriched for CCR7, and omitted terminally differentiated effector memory CD45RA+ cells. Using immunoSEQ multiplex PCR, the repertoire was profiled, and TCRdb retains in-frame clones only, with some absent. The profile shows millions of clones, about 95% of them singletons. Source material: naive CD8+ T cells sorted from blood. These receptors came from a man aged 18-30 years in good health.

This clone was observed a single time. The V call is TRBV6-1, the J call TRBJ1-6; 7 nucleotides line up with TRBD1. V was pared by 6 bases and J by 10 bases, with 6 bases of the junction left unmatched. CDR1 is MNHNS and CDR2 is SASEGT in the germline V gene. CDR3 length equals 13 residues. For the CDR3, the DNA is TGTGCCAGCAGCTATGACAGGGAGTCACCCCTCCACTTT. Protein product: CASSYDRESPLHF.

The rearrangement links TRBV9 to TRBJ2-2; D perhaps matches TRBD1 (6 bases). This CDR3 has 16 residues. CDR1 is SGDLS and CDR2 is YYNGEE in the germline V gene. Trimming took off 3 bases at V and 0 bases at J, with 12 bases between the two ends. This chain's CDR3 is CASSADGTTNTGELFF. The CDR3 bases are TGTGCCAGCAGCGCGGATGGGACAACGAACACCGGGGAGCTGTTTTTT.

The CDR3 DNA sequence: TGTGCCAGCAGTTGGCGGTACAATGAGCAGTTCTTC. Protein: CASSWRYNEQFF. The chain combines TRBV7-8 with TRBJ2-1; D is unclear. CDR3 length: 12 amino acids. CDR1 is SGHVS, CDR2 FQNEAQ, per germline. Trimming pared 6 bases from V and 4 bases from J, leaving 7 bases between.

The V and J genes are TRBV30 and TRBJ2-2; D not resolved. The CDR3 runs 16 residues. The germline gives CDR1 GTSNPN, CDR2 SVGIG (reference sequence). Trimming removed 0 bases at V and 2 bases at J, with 13 bases between. CDR3 sequence reads: CAWSVLFPSNTGELFF. The CDR3, as DNA: TGTGCCTGGAGTGTACTGTTTCCGTCTAACACCGGGGAGCTGTTTTTT.

The CDR3 is CASSPIQPVRTDTQYF. DNA for the CDR3: TGTGCCAGCAGCCCCATCCAGCCAGTTCGCACAGATACGCAGTATTTT. This rearrangement joins TRBV27 to TRBJ2-3, with D unresolved. This CDR3 comprises 16 residues. Germline CDR1 MNHEY, CDR2 SMNVEV (reference sequence). V gave up 6 bases and J gave up 1 base, with 17 bases separating them.

As DNA, the CDR3 is TGCGCCAGCAGCTTGGGCCTTTGGGGGGAATACGAGCAGTACTTC. Protein product: CASSLGLWGEYEQYF. J is TRBJ2-7 and V is TRBV5-1; D possibly corresponds to TRBD2 (6 bases). The V gene's germline CDR1 is SGHRS and CDR2 YFSETQ. The CDR3 sequence is 15 residues long. Trimming pared 0 bases from V and 4 bases from J, leaving 14 bases between. The whole variable domain, remainder taken from reference TRBV5-1 and TRBJ2-7, is KAGVTQTPRYLIKTRGQQVTLSCSPISGHRSVSWYQQTPGQGLQFLFEYFSETQRNKGNFPGRFSGRQFSNSRSEMNVSTLELGDSALYLCASSLGLWGEYEQYFGPGTRLTVT.

In regard to this clone: The sample holds other DNA sequences that translate to the same CDR3. This rearrangement joins TRBV11-2 to TRBJ1-6; no definite D call. The CDR3 loop spans 13 amino acids. Trimming shortened V by 3 bases and J by 8 bases, and 8 bases separated the two germline ends. Germline CDR1 and CDR2: SGHAT and FQNNGV. CDR3 bases: TGTGCCAGCAGCTTGGGTGGGGATTCACCCCTCCACTTT. Translating gives CASSLGGDSPLHF.

The J gene is TRBJ2-1, the V gene TRBV14; no clear D. Germline loops: CDR1 SGHDN, CDR2 FVKESK. V was shortened by 4 bases and J by 7 bases, with 20 bases between the two germline ends. The CDR3 extends over 16 amino acids. CDR3 coding DNA: TGTGCCAGCAGCCCGGACCCCACCACCACACAGAATGAGCAGTTCTTC. It translates to CASSPDPTTTQNEQFF.

This chain links TRBV4-2 with TRBJ1-1; 8 bases align to TRBD1. Unmatched junction bases numbered 28, after V lost 4 bases and J lost 6 bases. CDR3 length: 21 residues. Per the germline V gene, CDR1 is LGHNA and CDR2 is YNFKEQ. The CDR3 is CASSLGAGTGSAYMGVAEAFF. The CDR3 region has the DNA TGTGCCAGCAGCCTTGGTGCCGGGACAGGATCCGCCTATATGGGGGTCGCTGAAGCTTTCTTT.

The chain couples TRBV5-1 to TRBJ2-1; 8 bases are shared with TRBD2. The CDR3 is 17 residues long. V lost 3 bases and J lost 5; bases outside the gene matches: 13. CDR1 and CDR2 (germline): SGHRS, YFSETQ. The CDR3 is CASSWAPGAGGHNEQFF. CDR3 bases: TGCGCCAGCAGCTGGGCCCCGGGGGCGGGGGGCCACAATGAGCAGTTCTTC.

This clone came up a few times. A much larger clonotype is one base distant, so this may be a read error. Other DNA sequences in the sample encode the same CDR3. The V gene is TRBV7-9, the J gene TRBJ1-1, with TRBD1 as a possible D gene (5 bases). Trimming stripped 3 bases from V and 5 bases from J, with 7 bases between. Germline values: CDR1 SEHNR, CDR2 FQNEAQ (reference sequence). The CDR3 has 12 amino acids. CDR3 coding DNA: TGTGCCAGCAGCTTGGGGGAGACTGAAGCTTTCTTT. Protein sequence: CASSLGETEAFF.

As concerns this clone: In the same sample, other DNA sequences code for this CDR3. The chain combines TRBV7-9 with TRBJ2-7, with 14 bases that match TRBD2. This CDR3 is built from 15 residues. The germline CDR1 and CDR2 sequences are SEHNR and FQNEAQ (reference sequence). The V gene end was trimmed by 4 bases and the J gene end by 3 bases; junction bases not matched to a gene: 2. The CDR3 DNA reads as TGTGCCAGCAGCTCAGGACTAGCGGGGGGCTACGAGCAGTACTTC. It specifies CASSSGLAGGYEQYF.

The chain has TRBV5-1 and TRBJ2-3; no reliable D call. CDR1 is SGHRS and CDR2 is YFSETQ in the germline V gene. The CDR3 runs to 14 residues. V was trimmed by 5 bases and J by 1 base, leaving 11 bases between them. This CDR3 reads CASRGRGGTDTQYF. Here the CDR3 DNA reads TGCGCCAGCAGAGGGCGTGGGGGCACAGATACGCAGTATTTT.

This chain uses TRBV2 with TRBJ1-5, with D perhaps TRBD1 (5 bases). Germline lookup yields CDR1 SNHLY and CDR2 FYNNEI. The V end was cut by 3 bases, the J end by 6 bases, with 15 bases between. This CDR3 is 15 amino acids long. In nucleotides, the CDR3 is TGTGCCAGCAGTGAGGGCACGGCCGGGGGTCAGCCCCAGCATTTT. Protein: CASSEGTAGGQPQHF.

This chain joins TRBV9 and TRBJ1-2, with D perhaps TRBD1 (5 bases). The CDR3 runs 15 residues. Germline CDR1 and CDR2: SGDLS and YYNGEE. V lost 4 bases and J lost 2, with 15 bases in between. The CDR3 sequence: CASSPSHGGNYGYTF. The DNA for the CDR3 is TGTGCCAGCAGCCCCAGCCACGGGGGGAACTATGGCTACACCTTC.

The genes are TRBV27 and TRBJ2-5; D ambiguous. From germline, CDR1 is MNHEY and CDR2 SMNVEV (reference sequence). V was pared by 6 bases and J by 0 bases, with 11 bases between. The CDR3 runs 14 residues. Written as DNA, the CDR3 is TGTGCCAGCAGCCCCCGGGTGTACCAAGAGACCCAGTACTTC. As protein: CASSPRVYQETQYF.

For this clone: The identical CDR3 is also encoded by other nucleotide sequences in the sample. This chain links TRBV11-3 with TRBJ2-7, with D hard to call. Germline V CDR1 and CDR2: SGHNT, YENEEA. This CDR3 is 13 amino acids long. The V gene lost 1 base and the J gene lost 3 bases, with 7 bases spanning the gap. CDR3 residues: CASSLGRSYEQYF. Written as DNA, the CDR3 is TGTGCCAGCAGCTTAGGACGGAGCTACGAGCAGTACTTC.

The chain uses TRBV28 and TRBJ2-7; D perhaps matches TRBD2 (6 bases). Deletions cut 7 bases from V and 0 bases from J, with 16 bases between. This CDR3 contains 15 residues. Germline assignment: CDR1 MDHEN and CDR2 SYDVKM. CDR3 DNA: TGTGCCAGCACCCGGGACTTCATGAGCTCCTACGAGCAGTACTTC. Amino acid sequence: CASTRDFMSSYEQYF.

J is TRBJ2-2 and V is TRBV5-1, with D perhaps assigned TRBD1 or TRBD2 (6 bases each). The germline CDR1 and CDR2 sequences are SGHRS and YFSETQ. V dropped 7 bases and J dropped 4 bases, with 11 bases sitting between them. The CDR3 loop spans 13 amino acids. This CDR3 is CASGGTTTGELFF. The CDR3 region has the DNA TGCGCCAGCGGCGGGACAACCACCGGGGAGCTGTTTTTT.

Concerning this clone: At the DNA level, this CDR3 is encoded by other sequences in the same sample as well. The gene calls are TRBV28 and TRBJ2-7; D not resolved. The CDR3 has 13 amino acids. The germline gives CDR1 MDHEN, CDR2 SYDVKM. Trimming left V 2 bases short and J 3 bases short, with 8 bases between. The CDR3 DNA reads as TGTGCCAGCAGTTTAAAGGGTAGCTACGAGCAGTACTTC. This codes for CASSLKGSYEQYF. Full variable domain (missing parts from reference TRBV28 and TRBJ2-7): DVKVTQSSRYLVKRTGEKVFLECVQDMDHENMFWYRQDPGLGLRLIYFSYDVKMKEKGDIPEGYSVSREKKERFSLILESASTNQTSMYLCASSLKGSYEQYFGPGTRLTVT.

The V and J genes are TRBV4-1 and TRBJ1-2, with a weak D call TRBD1 (5 bases). CDR1 and CDR2 from the germline V gene are MGHRA and YSYEKL. With 5 bases removed from V and 0 bases from J, the gap between germline ends came to 7 bases. The CDR3 has 13 residues. The CDR3 sequence is CASSAGTNYGYTF. As DNA, the CDR3 is TGCGCCAGCAGCGCAGGGACTAACTATGGCTACACCTTC.

The chain couples TRBV4-3 to TRBJ2-7; 13 positions agree with TRBD2. V was pared by 5 bases and J by 3 bases, with 7 bases of the junction left unmatched. This CDR3 is built from 16 residues. Germline CDR1 reads LGHNA; CDR2 reads YSLEER. The CDR3: CASSGGLAGPFYEQYF. CDR3 DNA: TGCGCCAGCAGCGGGGGACTAGCGGGGCCTTTCTACGAGCAGTACTTC.

This chain connects TRBV7-6 to TRBJ2-3; 9 bases fit TRBD2. The ends lost 1 base at V and 0 bases at J; junction bases unmatched: 5. Germline V gene data show CDR1 as SGHVS and CDR2 as FNYEAQ. This CDR3 has 17 amino acids. CDR3 bases: TGTGCCAGCAGCTTAGGCCTAGCGGGATCTAGCACAGATACGCAGTATTTT. Translating gives CASSLGLAGSSTDTQYF.

This sequence joins TRBV28 and TRBJ1-2; the D is unclear. Trimming took 7 bases from V and 4 from J, leaving 7 bases between them. This CDR3 is built from 11 residues. Per germline, CDR1 MDHEN and CDR2 SYDVKM. CDR3 sequence (DNA): TGTGCCAGCACCGACGGCTATGGCTACACCTTC. It specifies CASTDGYGYTF.

The chain recombines TRBV2 with TRBJ2-7; D is uncertain. This CDR3 contains 14 residues. Per germline, CDR1 SNHLY and CDR2 FYNNEI. Trimming removed 3 bases from V and 1 base from J, with 10 bases in between. The CDR3 loop is CASSDELRSYEQYF. Written as DNA, the CDR3 is TGTGCCAGCAGTGATGAATTAAGGTCCTACGAGCAGTACTTC.

CDR3 coding DNA: TGTGCCAGCAGTTTCTCAGCGGGAGATAGTTACTACGAGCAGTACTTC. It is translated as CASSFSAGDSYYEQYF. The rearrangement links TRBV6-5 to TRBJ2-7; 8 nucleotides agree with TRBD2. The germline V gene has CDR1 MNHEY and CDR2 SVGAGI. After removal of 4 bases from V and 3 bases from J, the junction contained 11 bases not matched to a gene. This CDR3 has 16 residues.

The rearrangement links TRBV7-6 to TRBJ2-5, with D uncertain. The CDR3 loop spans 13 amino acids. Trimming left V 1 base short and J 0 bases short, with 3 bases between. Germline lookup yields CDR1 SGHVS and CDR2 FNYEAQ. The CDR3 loop is CASSLGHQETQYF. The CDR3 coding sequence is TGTGCCAGCAGCTTAGGTCACCAAGAGACCCAGTACTTC.